The rows below give T cell receptor beta chains drawn from one sample of a study of T cells in Graves' hyperthyroidism and ophthalmopathy. TCRdb passed the multiplex PCR reads through MiXCR, listing each CDR3 protein once. The repertoire holds 540,000 or so distinct CDR3 sequences, roughly 46% seen once, with 15% to 20% in the top ten. Sequenced material: peripheral blood or thyroid tissue (not recorded which). The origin of the receptors is an adult woman with Graves' disease, either hyperthyroidism or ophthalmopathy (not recorded which). The CDR3 runs from the conserved cysteine through the conserved F or W. The order of the fields is D gene, clone size, V gene, J gene, CDR3 protein. D genes are given only for firm matches. Where a row states a size, it is once, few, many or the class of an expanded clone; other rows omit it.

TRBD1	.	TRBV14	TRBJ2-5	CASSRLTGGQETQYF
.	many	TRBV7-3	TRBJ2-7	CASSLVPTGAYEQYF
.	.	TRBV11-2	TRBJ1-6	CASRSLAGANSPLHF
.	many	TRBV27	TRBJ1-5	CASSEQGGEPQHF
.	many	TRBV12-3/TRBV12-4	TRBJ2-5	CASSLVEGLGVETQYF
TRBD2	.	TRBV15	TRBJ2-1	CATSRGLGGRGNEQFF
.	.	TRBV28	TRBJ2-3	CASSRRGSAQYF
TRBD1	many	TRBV5-6	TRBJ2-2	CASSSTGFRTGELFF
.	many	TRBV10-3	TRBJ1-4	CAIMDSLNEKLFF
TRBD1	once	TRBV25-1	TRBJ2-5	CASYSDREETQYF
TRBD1	.	TRBV19	TRBJ2-5	CASSAGQGLQETQYF
.	.	TRBV28	TRBJ1-2	CASTPWQENYGYTF
.	many	TRBV5-6	TRBJ2-7	CASSLVGENYEQYF
.	.	TRBV7-3	TRBJ2-7	CASSLRARGAYEQYF
TRBD1	.	TRBV20-1	TRBJ1-2	CSRTPGGYGYTF
.	.	TRBV6-6	TRBJ1-2	CASIPTLANYGYTF
TRBD1	.	TRBV29-1	TRBJ2-5	CSARSGTGGWETQYF
.	many	TRBV27	TRBJ1-5	CASSPRRGPESNQPQHF
TRBD2	many	TRBV5-6	TRBJ2-7	CASSSGLAGVYEQYF